A selection of T cell receptor beta chains follows, all from one sample in a study of shared clonotypes between healthy human individuals. Profiled with immunoSEQ multiplex PCR; TCRdb holds only in-frame clones, not every one. The profile shows 2 million to 2.5 million clones, under 97% of them singletons. Sequencing input: naive CD4+ T cells sorted from blood. The receptors here all came from a man between 18 and 29 years old in good health. Both conserved end residues are part of each CDR3. Each record gives: D gene, J gene, CDR3 length, clone size, V gene, CDR3 protein, CDR3 DNA. D genes are given only for firm matches. Rows may omit the clone size; those that give it use once, few, many or a size class.

NA TRBJ2-7 13 NA TRBV25-1 CASSALSGTEQYF TGTGCCAGCAGTGCCCTGTCCGGGACCGAGCAGTACTTC
NA TRBJ1-4 12 once TRBV28 CASSGSSQRVFF TGTGCCAGCAGTGGTTCGTCGCAGAGGGTGTTTTTT
NA TRBJ2-4 14 NA TRBV2 CASSGASGKNIQYF TGTGCCAGCAGTGGGGCCTCAGGGAAAAACATTCAGTACTTC
TRBD2 TRBJ2-7 15 NA TRBV5-4 CASSPARGGSYEQYF TGTGCCAGCAGCCCAGCTCGGGGGGGATCCTACGAGCAGTACTTC
NA TRBJ2-2 14 NA TRBV28 CASSLSVTTGELFF TGTGCCAGCAGTTTATCAGTGACCACCGGGGAGCTGTTTTTT
NA TRBJ1-2 17 NA TRBV7-3 CASSLNPPLATSGGYTF TGTGCCAGCAGCTTAAACCCCCCTCTGGCAACATCCGGTGGCTACACCTTC
NA TRBJ2-1 16 NA TRBV5-6 CASSISGDGPYNEQFF TGTGCCAGCAGCATCTCGGGGGATGGGCCCTACAATGAGCAGTTCTTC
NA TRBJ1-6 15 NA TRBV6-6 CASSYRQGLDSPLHF TGTGCCAGCAGTTACAGGCAGGGGTTGGATTCACCCCTCCACTTT
TRBD2 TRBJ2-7 14 few TRBV2 CASRSGDVSYEQYF TGTGCCAGCAGAAGCGGGGACGTCTCCTACGAGCAGTACTTC
TRBD2 TRBJ2-3 15 NA TRBV5-8 CAMASGRFHTDTQYF TGTGCCATGGCTAGCGGGCGATTCCACACAGATACGCAGTATTTT
TRBD2 TRBJ2-1 17 NA TRBV7-8 CASSPGTSGRAVDEQFF TGTGCCAGCAGCCCCGGGACTAGCGGGAGGGCCGTAGATGAGCAGTTCTTC
NA TRBJ2-7 13 NA TRBV30 CAWSALFSYEQYF TGTGCCTGGAGTGCACTCTTCTCCTACGAGCAGTACTTC
NA TRBJ1-4 14 NA TRBV10-3 CAISESGTNEKLFF TGTGCCATCAGTGAGTCAGGAACTAATGAAAAACTGTTTTTT
TRBD1 TRBJ1-1 16 NA TRBV18 CASSPTPGQGVVEAFF TGTGCCAGCTCACCCACCCCGGGACAGGGAGTGGTTGAAGCTTTCTTT
NA TRBJ2-7 16 NA TRBV14 CASSQDRFSPRSEQYF TGTGCCAGCAGCCAAGATCGGTTTTCCCCCAGATCCGAGCAGTACTTC
NA TRBJ2-7 14 NA TRBV7-9 CASSSGGSYYEQYF TGTGCCAGCAGCTCCGGGGGCAGTTACTACGAGCAGTACTTC
NA TRBJ2-3 12 NA TRBV30 CACTVLTDTQYF TGTGCCTGCACGGTCCTCACAGATACGCAGTATTTT
TRBD1 TRBJ2-7 16 NA TRBV19 CASSIVATGGSYEQYF TGTGCCAGTAGTATAGTAGCGACAGGGGGCTCCTACGAGCAGTACTTC
TRBD1 TRBJ2-5 15 NA TRBV9 CASSVWDRAEETQYF TGTGCCAGCAGCGTATGGGACAGGGCTGAAGAGACCCAGTACTTC
TRBD1 TRBJ1-1 16 NA TRBV18 CASSRGTGGPFTEAFF TGTGCCAGCTCACGGGGGACAGGGGGGCCGTTTACTGAAGCTTTCTTT
NA TRBJ2-3 14 NA TRBV25-1 CASSAVSSTDTQYF TGTGCCAGCAGTGCGGTTTCTAGCACAGATACGCAGTATTTT
TRBD1 TRBJ1-3 19 NA TRBV7-9 CASSLGQRTPGQAGNTIYF TGTGCCAGCAGCTTAGGTCAACGCACTCCGGGACAGGCTGGAAACACCATATATTTT
TRBD2 TRBJ2-1 15 NA TRBV5-1 CASSWASGGLNEQFF TGCGCCAGCTCTTGGGCTAGCGGGGGTCTCAATGAGCAGTTCTTC
TRBD1 TRBJ1-2 12 NA TRBV30 CAWNRQGAGYTF TGTGCCTGGAACCGACAGGGTGCCGGCTACACCTTC
TRBD1 TRBJ2-2 14 NA TRBV2 CASRTGGRTGELFF TGTGCCAGCAGGACAGGGGGCCGAACCGGGGAGCTGTTTTTT
TRBD2 TRBJ2-5 18 NA TRBV11-2 CASNPWGLADSGTRTQYF TGTGCCAGCAACCCATGGGGCCTAGCGGACTCCGGGACCAGGACCCAGTACTTC
NA TRBJ1-1 13 NA TRBV7-9 CASSSVIGAEAFF TGTGCCAGCAGCTCAGTTATAGGGGCTGAAGCTTTCTTT
TRBD2 TRBJ2-1 15 once TRBV10-2 CASSSGTSGGDEQFF TGCGCCAGCAGTTCCGGGACTAGCGGGGGTGATGAGCAGTTCTTC
NA TRBJ2-7 13 NA TRBV10-1 CASSETAGYEQYF TGCGCCAGCAGTGAGACGGCCGGCTACGAGCAGTACTTC
TRBD1 TRBJ1-1 18 few TRBV5-1 CASSFVLEGQGPYAEAFF TGCGCCAGCAGCTTTGTTCTGGAGGGACAGGGACCATATGCTGAAGCTTTCTTT
NA TRBJ1-5 11 few TRBV29-1 CSVGDNQPQHF TGCAGCGTAGGGGACAATCAGCCCCAGCATTTT
TRBD2 TRBJ2-7 18 NA TRBV27 CASSLSSGGTSASYEQYF TGTGCCAGCAGTTTATCATCAGGTGGGACTAGCGCCTCCTACGAGCAGTACTTC
NA TRBJ2-5 11 NA TRBV19 CASRGQETQYF TGTGCCAGTAGGGGTCAAGAGACCCAGTACTTC
NA TRBJ1-5 16 NA TRBV9 CASSVGPGGMEGPQHF TGTGCCAGCAGCGTAGGGCCGGGAGGGATGGAGGGGCCCCAGCATTTT
NA TRBJ1-1 14 NA TRBV6-6 CATLGGGLRTEAFF TGTGCCACCCTAGGAGGGGGGCTAAGGACTGAAGCTTTCTTT
NA TRBJ1-3 15 once TRBV7-9 CASSFRRGSGNTIYF TGTGCCAGCAGCTTTCGACGCGGCTCTGGAAACACCATATATTTT
NA TRBJ2-7 11 NA TRBV10-3 CAISESRTASF TGTGCCATCAGTGAGTCCCGGACAGCTTCCTTC
TRBD1 TRBJ1-2 12 NA TRBV7-2 CASSLTGQPLTF TGTGCCAGCAGCTTAACGGGACAGCCTCTCACCTTC
NA TRBJ1-2 13 NA TRBV29-1 CSVGPGAGHGYTF TGCAGCGTTGGACCGGGGGCAGGACATGGCTACACCTTC
NA TRBJ2-2 16 NA TRBV30 CAWSVKGQGAPGELFF TGTGCCTGGAGTGTAAAGGGGCAGGGAGCACCCGGGGAGCTGTTTTTT
NA TRBJ2-7 12 NA TRBV11-2 CASSRGYYEQYF TGTGCCAGCAGCAGGGGGTATTACGAGCAGTACTTC